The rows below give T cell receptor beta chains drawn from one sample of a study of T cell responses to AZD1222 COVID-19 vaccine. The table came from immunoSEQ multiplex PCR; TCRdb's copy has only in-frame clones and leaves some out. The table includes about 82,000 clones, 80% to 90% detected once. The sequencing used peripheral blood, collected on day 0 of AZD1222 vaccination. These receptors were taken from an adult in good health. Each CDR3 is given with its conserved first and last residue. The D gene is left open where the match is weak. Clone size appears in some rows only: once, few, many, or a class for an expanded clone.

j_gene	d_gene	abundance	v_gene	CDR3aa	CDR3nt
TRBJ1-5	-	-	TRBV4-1	CASSQDSYQPQHF	TGCGCCAGCAGCCAAGATTCTTATCAGCCCCAGCATTTT
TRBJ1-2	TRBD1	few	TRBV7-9	CASSTGEFHGYTF	TGTGCCAGCTCGACAGGGGAGTTTCATGGCTACACCTTC
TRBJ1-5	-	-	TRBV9	CASSVGGSEGQPQHF	TGTGCCAGCAGCGTAGGGGGATCCGAAGGTCAGCCCCAGCATTTT
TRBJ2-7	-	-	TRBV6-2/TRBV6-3	CASRYPTEAYF	TGTGCCAGCAGATACCCGACAGAAGCGTACTTC
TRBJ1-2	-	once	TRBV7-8	CASSVYEGISDYGYTF	TGTGCCAGCAGCGTATATGAGGGGATTAGTGACTATGGCTACACCTTC
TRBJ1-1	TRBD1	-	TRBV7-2	CASSFQGASTEAFF	TGTGCCAGCAGCTTTCAGGGGGCTAGCACTGAAGCTTTCTTT
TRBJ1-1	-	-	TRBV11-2	CASSSSGEAFF	TGTGCCAGCAGCTCCTCGGGGGAAGCTTTCTTT
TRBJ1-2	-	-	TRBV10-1	CASSPTGGNYGYTF	TGCGCCAGCAGTCCGACGGGCGGAAACTATGGCTACACCTTC
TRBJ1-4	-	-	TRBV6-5	CASSYGERWEELFF	TGTGCCAGCAGTTACGGCGAGCGTTGGGAAGAACTGTTTTTT
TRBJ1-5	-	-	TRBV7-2	CASSLRGTSNQPQHF	TGTGCCAGCAGCCTACGGGGGACCAGCAATCAGCCCCAGCATTTT
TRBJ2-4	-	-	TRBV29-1	CSVQENIQYF	TGCAGCGTACAGGAAAACATTCAGTACTTC
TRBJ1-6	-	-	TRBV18	CASSPRDIELNSPLHF	TGTGCCAGCTCTCCCCGGGACATAGAGCTTAATTCACCCCTCCACTTT
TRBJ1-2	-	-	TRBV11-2	CASSLDQRRFNYGYTF	TGTGCCAGCAGCTTAGATCAGCGGCGATTTAACTATGGCTACACCTTC
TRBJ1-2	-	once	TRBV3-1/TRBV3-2	CASSQGTGVYTF	TGTGCCAGCAGCCAAGGAACGGGGGTCTACACCTTC
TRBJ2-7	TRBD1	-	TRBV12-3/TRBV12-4	CASRTDRSDEQYF	TGTGCCAGCAGGACGGACAGGTCCGACGAGCAGTACTTC
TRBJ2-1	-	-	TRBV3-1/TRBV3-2	CASSQDWGWASQFF	TGTGCCAGCAGCCAAGATTGGGGTTGGGCTAGTCAGTTCTTC
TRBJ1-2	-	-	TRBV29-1	CSVENREDYGYTF	TGCAGCGTTGAAAACAGGGAGGACTATGGCTACACCTTC
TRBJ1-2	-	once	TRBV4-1	CASSQVGPAKGYTF	TGCGCCAGCAGCCAAGTGGGGCCCGCTAAGGGCTACACCTTC
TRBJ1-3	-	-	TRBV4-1	CAGGSAAGNTIYF	TGCGCCGGGGGGAGCGCTGCTGGAAACACCATATATTTT
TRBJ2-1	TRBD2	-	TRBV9	CASSVRGSGGSLSSYNEQFF	TGTGCCAGCAGCGTTCGGGGTAGCGGGGGGAGCTTGTCCTCCTACAATGAGCAGTTCTTC
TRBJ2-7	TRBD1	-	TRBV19	CASSIDGGTGAYEQYF	TGTGCCAGTAGTATAGATGGTGGGACAGGGGCCTACGAGCAGTACTTC
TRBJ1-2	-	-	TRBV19	CASTPAGAFYGYTF	TGTGCCAGTACCCCGGCAGGGGCCTTCTATGGCTACACCTTC
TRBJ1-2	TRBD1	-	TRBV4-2	CASSPQGAGGYTF	TGTGCCAGCAGCCCACAGGGGGCGGGCGGCTACACCTTC
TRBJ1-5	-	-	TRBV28	CASSSNNQPQHF	TGTGCCAGCAGTTCGAATAATCAGCCCCAGCATTTT
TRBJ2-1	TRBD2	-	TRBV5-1	CASSLDPYRLAGGLFF	TGCGCCAGCAGCTTGGACCCGTACCGACTAGCGGGGGGATTGTTCTTC
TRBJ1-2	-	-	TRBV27	CASSLSGATVPYGYTF	TGTGCCAGCAGTTTATCGGGGGCCACAGTACCTTATGGCTACACCTTC
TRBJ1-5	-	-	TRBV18	CASSHTQGSSNQPQHF	TGTGCCAGCTCACATACACAGGGCAGTAGCAATCAGCCCCAGCATTTT